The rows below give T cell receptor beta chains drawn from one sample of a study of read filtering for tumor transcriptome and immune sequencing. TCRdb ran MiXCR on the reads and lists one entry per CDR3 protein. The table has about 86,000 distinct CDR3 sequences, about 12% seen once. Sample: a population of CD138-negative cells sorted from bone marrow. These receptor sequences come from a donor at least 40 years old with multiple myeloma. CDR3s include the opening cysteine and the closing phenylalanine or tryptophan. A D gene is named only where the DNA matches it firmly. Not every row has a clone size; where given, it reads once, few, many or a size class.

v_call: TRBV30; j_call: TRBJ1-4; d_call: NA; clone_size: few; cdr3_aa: CAWSVREKLFF; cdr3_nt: TGTGCCTGGAGTGTAAGGGAAAAACTGTTTTTT
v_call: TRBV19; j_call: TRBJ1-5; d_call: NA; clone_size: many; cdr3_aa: CASRLGGGSQPQHF; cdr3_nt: TGTGCCAGTAGGCTGGGGGGGGGAAGTCAGCCCCAGCATTTT
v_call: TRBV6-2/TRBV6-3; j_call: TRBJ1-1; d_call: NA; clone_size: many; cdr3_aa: CASSQGGPEAFF; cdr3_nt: TGTGCCAGCAGCCAAGGTGGTCCTGAAGCTTTCTTT
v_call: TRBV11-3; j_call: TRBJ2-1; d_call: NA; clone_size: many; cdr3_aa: CASSPGLQEQFF; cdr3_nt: TGTGCCAGCAGCCCAGGACTTCAGGAGCAGTTCTTC
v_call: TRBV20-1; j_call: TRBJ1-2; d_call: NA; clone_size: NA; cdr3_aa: CSARDGNSYYGYTF; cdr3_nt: TGCAGTGCTAGAGATGGGAACAGTTACTATGGCTACACCTTC
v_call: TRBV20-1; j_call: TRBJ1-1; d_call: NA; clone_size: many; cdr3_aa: CSARPLDGYTEAFF; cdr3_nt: TGCAGTGCTAGACCACTAGACGGGTACACTGAAGCTTTCTTT
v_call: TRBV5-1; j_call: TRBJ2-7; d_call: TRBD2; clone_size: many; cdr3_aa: CASSSTSGRAGNEQYF; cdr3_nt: TGCGCCAGCAGCTCAACCAGCGGGAGGGCCGGAAACGAGCAGTACTTC
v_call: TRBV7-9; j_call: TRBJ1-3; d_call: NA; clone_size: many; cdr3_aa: CASSGSGFSNTIYF; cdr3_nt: TGTGCCAGCAGCGGATCAGGGTTTAGTAACACCATATATTTT
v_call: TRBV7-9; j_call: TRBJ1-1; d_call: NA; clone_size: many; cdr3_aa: CASSLVGSQAFF; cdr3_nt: TGTGCCAGCAGCTTAGTCGGATCCCAAGCTTTCTTT
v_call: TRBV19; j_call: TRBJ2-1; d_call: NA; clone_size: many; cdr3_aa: CASSSDFYNEQFF; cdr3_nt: TGTGCCAGTAGTTCGGACTTTTACAATGAGCAGTTCTTC
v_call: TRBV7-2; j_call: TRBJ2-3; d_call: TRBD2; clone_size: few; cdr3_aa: CASSTGLAGADTQYF; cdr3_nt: TGTGCCAGCAGCACCGGACTAGCGGGAGCCGATACGCAGTATTTT
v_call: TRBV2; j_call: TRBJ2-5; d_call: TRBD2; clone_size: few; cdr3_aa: CASSEELAGQETQYF; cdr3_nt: TGTGCCAGCAGTGAGGAACTAGCGGGGCAAGAGACCCAGTACTTC
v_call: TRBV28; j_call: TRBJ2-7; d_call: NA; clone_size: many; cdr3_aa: CASSLDTSYEQYF; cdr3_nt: TGTGCCAGCAGCCTGGACACTTCCTACGAGCAGTACTTC
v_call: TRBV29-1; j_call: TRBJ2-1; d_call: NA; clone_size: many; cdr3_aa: CSVGGYNEQFF; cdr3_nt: TGCAGCGTAGGGGGGTACAATGAGCAGTTCTTC
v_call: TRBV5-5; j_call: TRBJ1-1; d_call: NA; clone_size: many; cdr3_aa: CASSFLSQLNTEAFF; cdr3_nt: TGTGCCAGCAGCTTTCTGAGCCAGTTGAACACTGAAGCTTTCTTT
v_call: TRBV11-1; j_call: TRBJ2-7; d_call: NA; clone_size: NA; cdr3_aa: CASSPRGSYEQYF; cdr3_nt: TGTGCCAGCAGCCCACGGGGGTCCTACGAGCAGTACTTC
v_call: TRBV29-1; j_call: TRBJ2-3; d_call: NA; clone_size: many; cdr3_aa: CSVEEGDSTDTQYF; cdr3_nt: TGCAGCGTTGAAGAGGGGGATAGCACAGATACGCAGTATTTT
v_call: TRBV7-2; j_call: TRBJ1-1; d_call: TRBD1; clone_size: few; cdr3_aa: CASSPGTGVPFF; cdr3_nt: TGTGCCAGCAGCCCTGGGACAGGGGTACCTTTCTTT
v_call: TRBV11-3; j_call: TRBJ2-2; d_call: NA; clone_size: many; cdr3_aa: CASSLGADVAGELFF; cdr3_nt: TGTGCCAGCAGTCTCGGAGCAGATGTGGCCGGGGAGCTGTTTTTT
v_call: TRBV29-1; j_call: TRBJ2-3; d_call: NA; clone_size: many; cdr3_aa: CSADRTDTQYF; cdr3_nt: TGCAGCGCCGACAGGACAGATACGCAGTATTTT
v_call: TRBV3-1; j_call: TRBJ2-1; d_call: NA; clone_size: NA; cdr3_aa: CASSQRLGGTALVNEQFF; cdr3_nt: TGTGCCAGCAGCCAAAGACTAGGGGGGACTGCCCTAGTAAATGAGCAGTTCTTC
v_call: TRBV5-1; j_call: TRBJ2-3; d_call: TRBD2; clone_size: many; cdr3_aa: CASSFISGSGDTQYF; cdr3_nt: TGCGCCAGCAGCTTTATTAGCGGGAGTGGAGATACGCAGTATTTT
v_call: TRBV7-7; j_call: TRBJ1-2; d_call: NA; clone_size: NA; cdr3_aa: CASSFRRRRYGYTF; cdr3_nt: TGTGCTAGCAGCTTCAGGAGGCGTCGCTATGGCTACACCTTC
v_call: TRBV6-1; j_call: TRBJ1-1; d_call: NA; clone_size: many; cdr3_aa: CASSEGAEAATEAFF; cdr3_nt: TGTGCCAGCAGTGAAGGGGCGGAGGCTGCGACTGAAGCTTTCTTT
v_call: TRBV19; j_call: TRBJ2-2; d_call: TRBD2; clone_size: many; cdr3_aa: CASSPVAGSTGELFF; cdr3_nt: TGTGCCAGTAGTCCGGTAGCGGGGTCAACCGGGGAGCTGTTTTTT
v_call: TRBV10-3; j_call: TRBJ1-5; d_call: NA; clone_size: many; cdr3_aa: CAISESGPGQPQHF; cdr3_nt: TGTGCCATCAGTGAGTCGGGACCAGGCCAGCCCCAGCATTTT
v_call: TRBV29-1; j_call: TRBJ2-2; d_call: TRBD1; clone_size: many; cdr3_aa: CSGERGHNTGELFF; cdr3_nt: TGCAGCGGAGAAAGGGGGCACAACACCGGGGAGCTGTTTTTT
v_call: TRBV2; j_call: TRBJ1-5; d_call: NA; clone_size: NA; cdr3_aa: CASQDRGQLQHF; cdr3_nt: TGTGCCAGCCAGGACAGAGGCCAGCTCCAGCATTTT
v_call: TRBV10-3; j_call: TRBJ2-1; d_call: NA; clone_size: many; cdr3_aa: CAISQSDSPGNEQFF; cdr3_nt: TGTGCCATCAGTCAGTCGGACTCACCCGGCAATGAGCAGTTCTTC
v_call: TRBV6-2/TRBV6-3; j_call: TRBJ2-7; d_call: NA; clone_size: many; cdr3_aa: CASSQTEKQYF; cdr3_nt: TGTGCCAGCAGTCAGACAGAAAAGCAGTACTTC
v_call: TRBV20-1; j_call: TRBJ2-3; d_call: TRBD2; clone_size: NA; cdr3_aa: CSAGEGSTDTQYF; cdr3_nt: TGCAGTGCAGGGGAGGGGAGCACAGATACGCAGTATTTT
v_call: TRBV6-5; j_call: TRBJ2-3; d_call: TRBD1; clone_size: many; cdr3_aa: CASRPPGQGTDAQYF; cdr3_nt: TGTGCCAGCAGGCCCCCGGGACAGGGTACAGATGCGCAGTATTTT